This T cell receptor (beta chain) was captured by sequencing in a study of shared clonotypes between healthy human individuals. Measured with immunoSEQ multiplex PCR; TCRdb has only the in-frame clones, and not every one. The sample carries around 1,900,000 clones, about 94% recorded once. V was clipped by 5 bases and J by 5 bases; unmatched bases: 3. The germline V gene has CDR1 SGHVS and CDR2 FNYEAQ. This CDR3 region has 15 residues. CD45RO-negative cells were positively selected for CCR7, leaving out terminally differentiated effector memory CD45RA+ cells. Sequences were obtained from naive CD8+ T cells from PBMCs. The V call is TRBV7-6, the J call TRBJ2-1, with TRBD2 matching over 13 bases. The TCR comes from a man aged 18 to 35 in good health. Some clones in this sample may be carry-over from other donors' samples. The CDR3 coding sequence is TGTGCCAGCAGCCATGGACTAGCGGGGGACAATGAGCAGTTCTTC. Protein product: CASSHGLAGDNEQFF.